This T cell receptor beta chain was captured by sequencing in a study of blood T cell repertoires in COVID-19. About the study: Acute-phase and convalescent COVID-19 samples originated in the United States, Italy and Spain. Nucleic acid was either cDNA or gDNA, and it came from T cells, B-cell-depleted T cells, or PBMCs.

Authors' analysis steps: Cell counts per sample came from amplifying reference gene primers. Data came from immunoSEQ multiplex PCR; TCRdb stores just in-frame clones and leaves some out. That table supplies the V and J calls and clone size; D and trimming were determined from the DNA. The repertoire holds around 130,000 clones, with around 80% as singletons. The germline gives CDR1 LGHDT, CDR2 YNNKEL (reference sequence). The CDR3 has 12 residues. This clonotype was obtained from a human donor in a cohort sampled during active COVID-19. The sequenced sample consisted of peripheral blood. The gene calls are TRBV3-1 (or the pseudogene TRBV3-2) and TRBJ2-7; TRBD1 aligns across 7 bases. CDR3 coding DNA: TGTCCCCTCCCCGGCAGGGGGTACGAGCAGTACTTC. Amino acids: CPLPGRGYEQYF.